This entry lists 25 T cell receptor beta chains sequenced from one sample in a study of CD8 T cells in Susac syndrome. Random hexamers were used to reverse transcribe the RNA input (about 0.5 to 1 ug). In TCRdb, the immunoSEQ multiplex PCR reads were re-called with MiXCR into one record per CDR3 protein. Here the sample spans under 200,000 distinct CDR3 sequences, roughly 96% being singletons. The specimen sequenced was CD4+ T cells from PBMCs. These receptors all stem from a human donor in good health.

The V and J genes are TRBV30 and TRBJ2-1; 7 nucleotides agree with TRBD2. V was pared by 5 bases and J by 9 bases, with 10 bases of the junction left unmatched. Germline lookup yields CDR1 GTSNPN and CDR2 SVGIG (reference sequence). The CDR3 is made up of 13 amino acids. DNA for the CDR3: TGTGCCTGGGGGGGAGGGGTAAGAGGTGAGCAGTTCTTC. Protein: CAWGGGVRGEQFF.

The chain couples TRBV9 to TRBJ2-1, with 10 bases identical to TRBD2. Germline trimming cut 3 bases from V and 4 bases from J; bases unmatched to any gene: 4. The CDR3 contains 15 residues. Germline assignment: CDR1 SGDLS and CDR2 YYNGEE. CDR3 DNA sequence: TGTGCCAGCAGCGCATCTAGCGGGGGATACAATGAGCAGTTCTTC. Its translation: CASSASSGGYNEQFF.

The genes are TRBV29-1 and TRBJ2-1, with 7 nucleotides matching TRBD2. V was clipped by 6 bases and J by 5 bases; unmatched bases: 10. The CDR3 covers 14 residues. Germline V gene data show CDR1 as SQVTM and CDR2 as ANQGSEA. The CDR3 loop is CSVLGVGGNNEQFF. The CDR3 coding sequence is TGCAGCGTCTTGGGGGTGGGAGGGAACAATGAGCAGTTCTTC.

The chain has TRBV6-6 and TRBJ1-5, with TRBD1 matching 9 bases. The length of the CDR3 is 16 residues. Germline V gene data show CDR1 as MNHNY and CDR2 as SVGAGI (reference sequence). V was pared by 4 bases and J by 7 bases, with 11 bases of the junction left unmatched. The CDR3 DNA reads as TGTGCCAGCAGTTTTGGACCGGGACAGGGCGACCAGCCCCAGCATTTT. Protein sequence: CASSFGPGQGDQPQHF.

The chain is built from TRBV7-9 and TRBJ2-1; tentative D call: TRBD1 (6 bases). Trimming took off 5 bases at V and 2 bases at J, with 10 bases between the two ends. This CDR3 contains 14 residues. Germline V gene sequence: CDR1 SEHNR, CDR2 FQNEAQ (reference sequence). The CDR3 nucleotides are TGTGCCAGCAGCCCAGGGACACCCTACAATGAGCAGTTCTTC. This codes for CASSPGTPYNEQFF.

The chain has TRBV6-5 and TRBJ2-7; the D is unclear. Trimming stripped 4 bases from V and 3 bases from J, with 13 bases between. CDR1 and CDR2 (germline): MNHEY, SVGAGI. This CDR3 has 14 amino acids. CDR3 sequence (DNA): TGTGCCAGCAGTTCAGCATGGGCGCTCTACGAGCAGTACGTC. Its translation: CASSSAWALYEQYV.

This chain connects TRBV29-1 to TRBJ2-5; D is ambiguous. Trimming removed 3 bases at V and 5 bases at J, with 7 bases between. The CDR3 is 11 amino acids. Germline CDR1 SQVTM, CDR2 ANQGSEA. The chain's CDR3 is CSVDMGETQYF. The CDR3 bases are TGCAGCGTTGATATGGGGGAGACCCAGTACTTC.

V is TRBV5-1 and J is TRBJ2-5, with a tentative D call TRBD1 (5 bases). Trimming cost V 0 bases and J 5 bases, with 11 bases left between them. Germline CDR1 is SGHRS and CDR2 is YFSETQ. There are 14 residues in the CDR3. The CDR3 is CASSLVSGQETQYF. The DNA of the CDR3 is TGCGCCAGCAGCTTGGTTTCAGGGCAGGAGACCCAGTACTTC.

The chain uses TRBV2 and TRBJ2-6, with TRBD1 matching over 8 bases. The junction had 4 bases not matched to a gene; V was cut back by 4 bases and J by 2 bases. Germline loops: CDR1 SNHLY, CDR2 FYNNEI. The CDR3 spans 16 residues. The CDR3 region is CASSVQGAAGANVLTF. The CDR3 coding sequence is TGTGCCAGCAGTGTCCAGGGGGCGGCTGGGGCCAACGTCCTGACTTTC. Full variable domain (outside the CDR3, taken from reference TRBV2 and TRBJ2-6): EPEVTQTPSHQVTQMGQEVILRCVPISNHLYFYWYRQILGQKVEFLVSFYNNEISEKSEIFDDQFSVERPDGSNFTLKIRSTKLEDSAMYFCASSVQGAAGANVLTFGAGSRLTVL.

The rearrangement links TRBV30 to TRBJ1-5, with 8 bases lining up with TRBD1. The CDR3 runs 13 residues. In germline, CDR1 is GTSNPN, CDR2 SVGIG (reference sequence). Losses at the gene ends were 5 bases for V and 8 bases for J; bases not matched to a gene: 8. The CDR3 nucleotides are TGTGCCTGGGATCAAGGGACAGGAGAGCCCCAGCATTTT. Its protein is CAWDQGTGEPQHF.

The rearrangement links TRBV29-1 to TRBJ2-4; D might be TRBD1 or TRBD2, each matching 6 bases. V was cut by 1 base and J by 1 base, with 8 bases left in between. From germline, CDR1 is SQVTM and CDR2 ANQGSEA. The length of the CDR3 is 14 residues. Written as DNA, the CDR3 is TGCAGCGTTGAAGGGGGGGCGGCCAAAAACATTCAGTACTTC. It encodes CSVEGGAAKNIQYF.

This chain joins TRBV29-1 and TRBJ2-7; a weak D match, TRBD1 (6 bases). V was pared by 6 bases and J by 5 bases, with 14 bases between. CDR3 size: 12 residues. Germline lookup yields CDR1 SQVTM and CDR2 ANQGSEA. Here the CDR3 reads CSVGGRGNEQYF. The CDR3 DNA reads as TGCAGCGTCGGCGGCAGGGGAAACGAGCAGTACTTC.

The chain is built from TRBV20-1 and TRBJ2-1; a possible D gene is TRBD1 (6 bases). The V gene lost 5 bases and the J gene lost 5 bases, with 19 bases spanning the gap. In germline, CDR1 is DFQATT, CDR2 SNEGSKA (reference sequence). The CDR3 is made up of 15 amino acids. CDR3 loop: CSAQRSRTEDNEQFF. The CDR3 region has the DNA TGCAGTGCTCAAAGGTCGAGGACAGAGGACAATGAGCAGTTCTTC.

The rearrangement uses TRBV6-2 or TRBV6-3 and TRBJ2-1; D remains unclear. The CDR3 length is 15 residues. Trimming took 6 bases from V and 5 from J, leaving 17 bases between them. CDR1 and CDR2 from the germline V gene are MNHEY and SVGEGT. The CDR3 reads CASRSTGYPNNEQFF. The CDR3 coding sequence is TGTGCCAGCAGGTCCACGGGCTACCCGAACAATGAGCAGTTCTTC.

V usage is TRBV10-3 and J usage is TRBJ1-6, with 8 bases that match TRBD1. The CDR3 contains 16 residues. The germline V gene has CDR1 ENHRY and CDR2 SYGVKD. With 2 bases clipped from V and 1 base from J, the junction kept 1 base outside the gene matches. Here the CDR3 reads CAISEQGASYNSPLHF. CDR3 bases: TGTGCCATCAGTGAGCAGGGGGCATCCTATAATTCACCCCTCCACTTT.

The rearrangement links TRBV7-2 to TRBJ2-7, with 9 bases that match TRBD1. Germline V gene lookup returns CDR1 SGHTA and CDR2 FQGNSA. V shed 5 bases, J shed 5 bases, and the junction held 7 bases outside the gene matches. CDR3 length: 14 amino acids. The DNA for the CDR3 is TGTGCCAGCAGCCACGGGACAGGGCTCAACGAGCAGTACGTC. Encoded protein: CASSHGTGLNEQYV.

The J gene is TRBJ1-2, the V gene TRBV6-5; D is uncertain. V was trimmed by 7 bases and J by 4 bases, leaving 10 bases between them. This CDR3 is 12 amino acids long. In germline, CDR1 is MNHEY, CDR2 SVGAGI. The CDR3, as DNA: TGTGCCAGCACCCAGACGAGCTATGGCTACACCTTC. Translation: CASTQTSYGYTF.

The rearrangement links TRBV29-1 to TRBJ1-3, with D possibly being TRBD1 (6 bases). Per germline, CDR1 SQVTM and CDR2 ANQGSEA. The CDR3 loop spans 12 amino acids. The V end lost 2 bases, the J end lost 5 bases, and 7 bases lay between the germline ends. CDR3 in amino acids: CSVEQGRNTIYF. DNA of the CDR3: TGCAGCGTTGAACAGGGGCGAAACACCATATATTTT.

The chain links TRBV23-1 to TRBJ1-1, with D uncertain. TRBV23-1 carries the ORF label, with uncertain function. With 0 bases removed from V and 7 bases from J, the gap between germline ends came to 3 bases. The CDR3 is made up of 11 amino acids. The CDR3 sequence is CASSQSVEAFF. CDR3 nucleotide sequence: TGCGCCAGCAGTCAATCCGTTGAAGCTTTCTTT.

The table lists this clonotype with a few counts. The rearrangement links TRBV7-9 to TRBJ2-1; TRBD2 matches 9 bases. After removal of 4 bases from V and 6 bases from J, the junction contained 4 bases not matched to a gene. The CDR3 is 14 amino acids. CDR1 and CDR2 (germline): SEHNR, FQNEAQ (reference sequence). CDR3 coding DNA: TGTGCCAGCAGCTCTCAGCGGGAGGCCAATGAGCAGTTCTTC. This sequence encodes CASSSQREANEQFF.

The chain links TRBV14 to TRBJ1-6; 8 bases are a match to TRBD1. CDR3 length: 15 amino acids. The J segment lost 10 bases and the V segment lost 0 bases, leaving 5 bases of the junction unmatched. Germline CDR1 SGHDN, CDR2 FVKESK. The CDR3 protein is CASSQEAGGRSPLHF. The CDR3, as DNA: TGTGCCAGCAGCCAAGAGGCAGGGGGCCGGTCACCCCTCCACTTT.

This clonotype is a singleton in its sample. This chain connects TRBV20-1 to TRBJ1-1; D is perhaps TRBD1 (6 bases). V was cut by 4 bases and J by 11 bases, with 14 bases left in between. This CDR3 has 11 residues. The germline gives CDR1 DFQATT, CDR2 SNEGSKA (reference sequence). CDR3 in amino acids: CSAMGGGSAFF. For the CDR3, the DNA is TGCAGTGCTATGGGGGGGGGCTCGGCTTTCTTT.

This rearrangement joins TRBV25-1 to TRBJ1-2; D is possibly TRBD1 (5 bases). The CDR3 is 13 amino acids. Germline V gives CDR1 MGHDK, CDR2 SYGVNS. Trimming pared 3 bases from V and 4 bases from J, leaving 9 bases between. This CDR3 reads CASSDWDGYGYTF. The CDR3 DNA reads TGTGCCAGCAGTGACTGGGACGGCTATGGCTACACCTTC.

The V gene is TRBV28, the J gene TRBJ1-2; D gene uncertain. This CDR3 contains 14 residues. The germline CDR1 and CDR2 sequences are MDHEN and SYDVKM. Trimming pared 4 bases from V and 2 bases from J, leaving 11 bases between. CDR3 DNA: TGTGCCAGCAGTTCCTCGCCACTAAACTATGGCTACACCTTC. This gives the protein CASSSSPLNYGYTF.

The rearrangement links TRBV14 to TRBJ2-7; possibly TRBD1 for D (6 bases). The CDR3 sequence is 11 residues long. The ends were cut back, 3 bases at V and 7 bases at J, with 7 bases in the middle. Germline V gene sequence: CDR1 SGHDN, CDR2 FVKESK. The DNA of the CDR3 is TGTGCCAGCAGCCAGACAGGAGAGCAGTACGTC. Translation gives CASSQTGEQYV.